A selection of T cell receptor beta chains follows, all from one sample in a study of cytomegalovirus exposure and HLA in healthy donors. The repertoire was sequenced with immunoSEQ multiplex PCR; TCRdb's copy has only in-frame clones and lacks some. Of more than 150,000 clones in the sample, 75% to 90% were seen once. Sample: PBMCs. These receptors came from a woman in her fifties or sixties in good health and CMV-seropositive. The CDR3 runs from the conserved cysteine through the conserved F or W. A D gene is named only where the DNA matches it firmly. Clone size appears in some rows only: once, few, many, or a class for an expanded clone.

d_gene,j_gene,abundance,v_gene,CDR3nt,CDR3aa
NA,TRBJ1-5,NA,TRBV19,TGTGCCAGTAGTATACTAGGCCAAAAAAGCAATCAGCCCCAGCATTTT,CASSILGQKSNQPQHF
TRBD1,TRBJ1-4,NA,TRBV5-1,TGCGCCAGCAGCTTGGGAGCAGGGGGATATGAAAAACTGTTTTTT,CASSLGAGGYEKLFF
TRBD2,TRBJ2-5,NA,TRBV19,TGTGCCAGTACCAGGACTAGCGGGGGTTCTTCCCAGTACTTC,CASTRTSGGSSQYF
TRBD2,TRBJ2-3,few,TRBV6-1,TGTGCCAGCAGTGGACGGGGGGGGCTGGCAGATACGCAGTATTTT,CASSGRGGLADTQYF
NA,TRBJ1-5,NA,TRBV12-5,TGTGCTAGTGGTTTGGTATTACCGGGCAATCAGCCCCAGCATTTT,CASGLVLPGNQPQHF
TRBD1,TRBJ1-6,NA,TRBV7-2,TGTGCCAGCAGCTTAGGACAGGGTTCGACACCCCTCCACTTT,CASSLGQGSTPLHF
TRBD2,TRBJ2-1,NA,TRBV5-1,TGCGCCAGCAGCTCGCTTAGCGGGGGGGCCTACAATGAGCAGTTCTTC,CASSSLSGGAYNEQFF
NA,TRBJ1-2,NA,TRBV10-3,TGTGCCATCAGTGAAATAGGAGGAGTTGGGTATGGCTACACCTTC,CAISEIGGVGYGYTF
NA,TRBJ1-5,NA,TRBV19,TGTGCCAGTAGTATCGAGGGGAGGGCAGGCAATCAGCCCCAGCATTTT,CASSIEGRAGNQPQHF
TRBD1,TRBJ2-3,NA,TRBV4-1,TGCGCCAGCAGCCAGGCGGGGACAGGGGGCACAGATACGCAGTATTTT,CASSQAGTGGTDTQYF
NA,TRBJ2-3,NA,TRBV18,TGTGCCAGCTTAGGACAGAACACAGATACGCAGTATTTT,CASLGQNTDTQYF
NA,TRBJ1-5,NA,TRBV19,TGTGCCAGTAGTATCGGGGGGCTTCGGGATCAGCCCCAGCATTTT,CASSIGGLRDQPQHF
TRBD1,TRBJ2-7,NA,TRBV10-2,TGCGCCAGCAGTGAGGCCCGGACAGGGAGCTCCTACGAGCAGTACTTC,CASSEARTGSSYEQYF
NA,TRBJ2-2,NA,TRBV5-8,TGTGCCAGCAGCTTTGACAGTGGGCGGAACACCGGGGAGCTGTTTTTT,CASSFDSGRNTGELFF
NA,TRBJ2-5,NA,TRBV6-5,TGTGCCAGCAGTTACTCGAGTATGAGAGAGACCCAGTACTTC,CASSYSSMRETQYF
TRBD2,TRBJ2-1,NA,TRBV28,TGTGCCAGCAGTCCACTAGCGGGGGGACCTTACAATGAGCAGTTCTTC,CASSPLAGGPYNEQFF
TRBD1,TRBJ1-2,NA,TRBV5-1,TGCGCCAGCAGCTTGGTTGCTGGACAGGGAGATGGCTACACCTTC,CASSLVAGQGDGYTF
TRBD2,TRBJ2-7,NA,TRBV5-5,TGTGCCAGCAGCTTGACTAGCGCCTACGAGCAGTACTTC,CASSLTSAYEQYF
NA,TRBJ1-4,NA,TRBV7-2,TGTGCCAGCAGCCTCCTGGGCCGGCAGAAACTGTTTTTT,CASSLLGRQKLFF
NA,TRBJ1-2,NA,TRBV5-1,TGTGCCAGCAGCTTGCGGGGGTTACTTAACTATGGCTACACCTTC,CASSLRGLLNYGYTF
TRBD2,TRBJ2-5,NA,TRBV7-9,TGTGCCAGCAGCTTAGGGCTTAGCGGGGCACAAGAGACCCAGTACTTC,CASSLGLSGAQETQYF
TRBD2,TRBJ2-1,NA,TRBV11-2,TGTGCCAGCAGCTTGGTGGTAGCGGGGCACAATGAGCAGTTCTTC,CASSLVVAGHNEQFF
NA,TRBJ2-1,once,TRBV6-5,TGTGCCAGCAGAGGACAGTACAATGAGCAGTTCTTC,CASRGQYNEQFF
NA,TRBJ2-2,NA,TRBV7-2,TGTGCCAGCAGCTTGAGGGTCGGGGAGCTGTTTTTT,CASSLRVGELFF
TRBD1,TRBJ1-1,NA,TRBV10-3,TGTGCCATCAGGGGAGGACAGGCTGTGAACACTGAAGCTTTCTTT,CAIRGGQAVNTEAFF
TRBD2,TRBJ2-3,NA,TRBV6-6,TGTGCCAGCAGTTACGGGCGGGGGGGCCCGGATACGCAGTATTTT,CASSYGRGGPDTQYF
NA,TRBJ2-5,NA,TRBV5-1,TGCGCCAGCAGCTTGGCGGGACTTGAGACCCAGTACTTC,CASSLAGLETQYF
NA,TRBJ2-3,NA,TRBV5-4,TGTGCCAGCAGCTCCGACGTACAGGGAACAGATACGCAGTATTTT,CASSSDVQGTDTQYF
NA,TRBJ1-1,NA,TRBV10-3,TGTGCCATCAGTGAAAGACAGATGAACACTGAAGCTTTCTTT,CAISERQMNTEAFF
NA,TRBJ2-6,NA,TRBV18,TGTGCCAGCTCACCACCCCAGGTAACCAACGTCCTGACTTTC,CASSPPQVTNVLTF
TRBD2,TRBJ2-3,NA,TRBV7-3,TGTGCCAGCAGCAGGGGACTAGCGGAGAACACAGATACGCAGTATTTT,CASSRGLAENTDTQYF
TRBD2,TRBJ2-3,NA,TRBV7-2,TGTGCCAGCAGAGTTAGCGGGTCTGGCACAGATACGCAGTATTTT,CASRVSGSGTDTQYF
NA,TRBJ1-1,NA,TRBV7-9,TGTGCCAGCAGCTTAAACAGGAACACTGAAGCTTTCTTT,CASSLNRNTEAFF
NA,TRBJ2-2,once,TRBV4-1,TGCGCCAGCAGCCAGAGAGATCTGGGACTTGTAACCGGGGAGCTGTTTTTT,CASSQRDLGLVTGELFF
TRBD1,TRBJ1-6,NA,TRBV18,TGTGCCAGCTCACCCGACAGGGAGAGTTCACCCCTCCACTTT,CASSPDRESSPLHF
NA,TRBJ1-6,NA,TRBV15,TGTGCCACCAGCAGAGTTGACGGGATGGGGTCACCCCTCCACTTT,CATSRVDGMGSPLHF
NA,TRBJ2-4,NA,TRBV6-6,TGTGCCAGCAGTCAAGGGACTTTAGGCATTCAGTACTTC,CASSQGTLGIQYF
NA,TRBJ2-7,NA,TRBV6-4,TGTGCCAGCAGTATCGACGGGAGCTCCTACGAGCAGTACTTC,CASSIDGSSYEQYF
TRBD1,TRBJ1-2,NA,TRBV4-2,TGTGCCAGCAGCCCGACCGGTTCTGCGCCAGGGGGCTGTGGCTACACCTTC,CASSPTGSAPGGCGYTF
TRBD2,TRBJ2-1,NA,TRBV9,TGTGCCAGCAGCGGGGGACTAGCGGGGGGCTATGAGCAGTTCTTC,CASSGGLAGGYEQFF
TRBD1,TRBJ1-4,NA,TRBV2,TGTGCCAGCAGCTCCCAGACAGGGACAGGGGAAAAACTGTTTTTT,CASSSQTGTGEKLFF
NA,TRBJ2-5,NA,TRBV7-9,TGTGCCAGCACGAGAATATGGGACTCCCAAGAGACCCAGTACTTC,CASTRIWDSQETQYF
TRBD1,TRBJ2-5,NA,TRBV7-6,TGTGCCAGCAGCCATTGGTGGTTCGGACAGGGTAAGTTCCAAGAGACCCAGTACTTC,CASSHWWFGQGKFQETQYF
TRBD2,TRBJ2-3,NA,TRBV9,TGTGCCAGCAGCGTAACAGATCTAGCGGGGGAGATGGCAGATACGCAGTATTTT,CASSVTDLAGEMADTQYF